The rows below give T cell receptor beta chains drawn from one sample of a study of T cell responses to AZD1222 COVID-19 vaccine. The assay was immunoSEQ multiplex PCR, and TCRdb's table has in-frame clones only and misses some. The sample contains about 130,000 clones, around 90% of which appear only once. The sequenced sample was peripheral blood, obtained 28 days after the second AZD1222 dose. The receptor set was obtained from an adult who received the AZD1222 COVID-19 vaccine. Each CDR3 is given with its conserved first and last residue. D genes are given only for firm matches.

d_gene	len	v_gene	CDR3aa
NA	13	TRBV6-5	CASSPRDRDTQYF
NA	11	TRBV5-6	CASSEGHGYTF
NA	13	TRBV18	CASSPLGDTEAFF
NA	11	TRBV5-1	CASSLGGARTF
NA	13	TRBV18	CASSPRGTSEAFF
NA	12	TRBV6-9	CASSWDVEQAFF
NA	14	TRBV27	CASSAQSSYNEQFF
TRBD1	15	TRBV28	CASSLGARGRNIQYF
NA	13	TRBV30	CAWDQLGGTEAFF
NA	16	TRBV20-1	CSASVRDRRRRGGYTF
NA	14	TRBV11-1	CASSLGKVNTEAFF
TRBD1	12	TRBV19	CASGQGADTIYF
NA	13	TRBV29-1	CSSAGTGNTEAFF
TRBD1	15	TRBV6-5	CASSLIQGAAYEQYF
NA	13	TRBV3-1/TRBV3-2	CASSPHREVGYTF
TRBD1	13	TRBV28	CASSPGQLYGYTF
NA	12	TRBV30	CAWSPRGQPQHF
TRBD2	14	TRBV7-3	CASSRREGMYEQFF